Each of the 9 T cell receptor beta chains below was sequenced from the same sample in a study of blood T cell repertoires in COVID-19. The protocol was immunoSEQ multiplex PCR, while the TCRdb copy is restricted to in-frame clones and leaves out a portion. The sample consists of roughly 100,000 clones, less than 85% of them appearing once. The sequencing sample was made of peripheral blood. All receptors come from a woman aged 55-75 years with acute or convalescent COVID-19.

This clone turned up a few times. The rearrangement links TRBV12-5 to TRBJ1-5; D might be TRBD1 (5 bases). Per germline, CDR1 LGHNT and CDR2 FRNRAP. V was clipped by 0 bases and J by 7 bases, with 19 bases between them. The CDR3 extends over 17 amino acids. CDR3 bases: TGTGCTAGTGGTTTGGTACAGGTTTGGCAGGGCGGACAGCCCCAGCATTTT. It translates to CASGLVQVWQGGQPQHF.

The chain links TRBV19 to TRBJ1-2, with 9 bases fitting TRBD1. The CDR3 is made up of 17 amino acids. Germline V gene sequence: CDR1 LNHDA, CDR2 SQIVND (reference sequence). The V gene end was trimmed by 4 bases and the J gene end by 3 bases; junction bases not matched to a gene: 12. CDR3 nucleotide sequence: TGTGCCAGTAGTACTAATGGGAAACAGGGGGCGGACTATGGCTACACCTTC. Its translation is CASSTNGKQGADYGYTF.

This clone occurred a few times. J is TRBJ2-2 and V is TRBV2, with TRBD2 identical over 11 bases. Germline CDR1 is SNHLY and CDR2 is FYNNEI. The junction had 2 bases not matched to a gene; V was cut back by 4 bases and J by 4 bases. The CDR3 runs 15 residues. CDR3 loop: CASSGLAGLTGELFF. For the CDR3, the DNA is TGTGCCAGCAGTGGACTAGCGGGACTCACCGGGGAGCTGTTTTTT.

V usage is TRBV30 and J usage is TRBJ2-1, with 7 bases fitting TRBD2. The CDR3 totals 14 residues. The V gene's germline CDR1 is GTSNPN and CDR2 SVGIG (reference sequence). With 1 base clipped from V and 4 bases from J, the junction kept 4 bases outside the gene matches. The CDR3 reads CAWSGLAAYNEQFF. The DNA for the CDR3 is TGTGCCTGGAGTGGGCTAGCGGCTTACAATGAGCAGTTCTTC.

The CDR3 region is CASSLKQGSDTQYF. As DNA, the CDR3 is TGTGCCAGCAGCCTAAAACAGGGCTCCGATACGCAGTATTTT. The chain carries TRBV5-4 and TRBJ2-3; D is possibly TRBD1 (6 bases). This CDR3 region has 14 residues. Germline V lookup: CDR1 SGHNT, CDR2 YYREEE (reference sequence). V was pared by 4 bases and J by 6 bases, with 15 bases between. Based on the CDR3 plus reference TRBV5-4 and TRBJ2-3, the full variable domain is ETGVTQSPTHLIKTRGQQVTLRCSSQSGHNTVSWYQQALGQGPQFIFQYYREEENGRGNFPPRFSGLQFPNYSSELNVNALELDDSALYLCASSLKQGSDTQYFGPGTRLTVL.

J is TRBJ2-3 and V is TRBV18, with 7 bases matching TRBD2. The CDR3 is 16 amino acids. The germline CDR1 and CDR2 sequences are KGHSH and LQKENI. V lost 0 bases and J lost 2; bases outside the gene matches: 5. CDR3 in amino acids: CASSPPNRGDTDTQYF. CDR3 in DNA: TGTGCCAGCTCACCACCGAACCGGGGGGACACAGATACGCAGTATTTT.

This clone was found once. CDR3 in amino acids: CASRSTTTWEKLFF. CDR3 DNA sequence: TGTGCCAGCAGATCAACGACGACATGGGAAAAACTGTTTTTT. This chain connects TRBV6-5 to TRBJ1-4; D gene unclear. The CDR3 sequence is 14 residues long. V lost 6 bases, J lost 8 bases, and 16 bases lay in between. Germline CDR1 and CDR2: MNHEY and SVGAGI.

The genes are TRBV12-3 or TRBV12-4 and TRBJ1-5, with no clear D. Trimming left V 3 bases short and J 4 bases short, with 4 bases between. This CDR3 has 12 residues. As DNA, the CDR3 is TGTGCCAGCAGTTTCCTAAATCAGCCCCAGCATTTT. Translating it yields CASSFLNQPQHF.

This CDR3 is CASSSSGQGIEKLFF. The CDR3 DNA reads as TGTGCCAGCAGTAGCTCGGGACAGGGGATTGAAAAACTGTTTTTT. The chain is built from TRBV6-5 and TRBJ1-4; 10 bases line up with TRBD1. The CDR3 contains 15 residues. Germline V gene sequence: CDR1 MNHEY, CDR2 SVGAGI. V gave up 5 bases and J gave up 7 bases; unmatched junction bases: 7.